This TCR beta chain was retrieved from a study of T cell responses to AZD1222 COVID-19 vaccine. CDR1 SGHNT and CDR2 YYREEE come from the germline V gene (reference sequence). Trimming removed 7 bases at V and 6 bases at J, with 20 bases between. This CDR3 comprises 15 residues. Concerning this clone: The antigen remains undetermined.

Findings and limits, study-wide: Mapped onto spike, vaccine-associated CD4 TCRs spanned it and were dominant at 160-218 and 743-854. Following two doses of AZD1222, Spike-specific TCR breadth and depth rose. Sampling that yielded the repertoires occurred only after the peak T cell response.

Sequenced by immunoSEQ multiplex PCR; TCRdb stores in-frame clones only, minus some. The table has approximately 100,000 clones, roughly 89% seen once; the top ten hold about 3.5%. The receptor was derived from an adult in good health. The rearrangement links TRBV5-4 to TRBJ2-1; D is perhaps TRBD1 (5 bases). The specimen comprised peripheral blood, sampled on day 0 of AZD1222 vaccination. The CDR3 is CASSNRQGTGNEQFF. Written as DNA, the CDR3 is TGTGCCAGCTCAAACAGGCAGGGCACGGGCAATGAGCAGTTCTTC.